The clone carrying this T cell receptor beta chain was counted between two and nine times. The antigen remains undetermined. The germline gives CDR1 SEHNR, CDR2 FQNEAQ (reference sequence). V shed 2 bases and J shed 6 bases, with 10 bases lying between them. The CDR3 loop spans 13 amino acids. The sample originates from a study of blood T cells in healthy people across ages. General observations from the study: It was held that diversity estimates obtained from one million T cells represented underestimates. Lack of knowledge of donor CMV status possibly confounded expanded clonotype changes. Per-million-T-cell TCR beta diversity fell roughly linearly with age.

A second PCR, run for about 7 to 11 cycles, used a sample-barcoded 5' primer plus a J-beta primer mix. MiXCR, run by TCRdb on the 5' RACE reads, gives a single entry per CDR3 protein. The profile shows about 1,400,000 distinct CDR3 sequences, roughly 40% of them singletons. The individuals who served as donors were healthy Caucasians living in Russia, aged roughly 6 to 100. This sequence originates from a woman under 30 in good health. The rearrangement uses TRBV7-9 and TRBJ1-1; D not resolved. Sequencing was performed on blood. The CDR3 coding sequence is TGTGCCAGCAGCTTATGGTGGCCCCCTGAAGCTTTCTTT. Protein: CASSLWWPPEAFF.